One and the same sample provided the 11 T cell receptor beta chains below, sequenced in a study of T cells in Graves' hyperthyroidism and ophthalmopathy. The CDR3 regions of TCR beta were amplified from RNA transcripts. First-round RT-PCR of the TCR CDR3 relied on the HTBI primer set. TCRdb re-called the multiplex PCR reads with MiXCR, one entry per CDR3 protein. This repertoire shows about 560,000 distinct CDR3 sequences, around a sixth found once; its top ten account for about 7%. The sample was blood. Source of these receptors: a young woman with Graves' hyperthyroidism.

The sample holds many counts of this clonotype. The chain combines TRBV20-1 with TRBJ2-1; D is unresolved. The CDR3 consists of 12 residues. The V end was cut by 6 bases, the J end by 7 bases, with 13 bases between. The germline V gene encodes CDR1 DFQATT and CDR2 SNEGSKA (reference sequence). CDR3 in DNA: TGCAGTGCGGGTCCTAAGAGTAATGAGCAGTTCTTC. Translating it yields CSAGPKSNEQFF.

This clonotype was picked up many times. V gene TRBV20-1 combines with J gene TRBJ2-7; 7 bases line up with TRBD2. The ends lost 0 bases at V and 2 bases at J; junction bases unmatched: 4. The CDR3 loop spans 14 amino acids. Germline V gene lookup returns CDR1 DFQATT and CDR2 SNEGSKA (reference sequence). The CDR3 loop reads CSARDPSGPYEQYF. The CDR3 nucleotides are TGCAGTGCTAGAGATCCTAGCGGCCCCTACGAGCAGTACTTC.

Ten or more counts support this clonotype. The gene calls are TRBV6-5 and TRBJ2-7, with a weak D call TRBD2 (6 bases). This CDR3 spans 16 amino acids. The V gene lost 2 bases and the J gene lost 5 bases, with 19 bases spanning the gap. Germline assignment: CDR1 MNHEY and CDR2 SVGAGI. The CDR3 sequence: CASSYTRAIGGNEQYF. The CDR3 nucleotides are TGTGCCAGCAGTTACACTCGTGCTATCGGGGGTAACGAGCAGTACTTC.

This clonotype appeared many times. The chain uses TRBV20-1 and TRBJ2-5; no reliable D call. Between the trimmed V and J ends, which lost 5 bases and 3 bases, there was a span of 10 bases. The CDR3 has 12 residues. From germline, CDR1 is DFQATT and CDR2 SNEGSKA (reference sequence). The CDR3 region is CSALDAKETQYF. The DNA for the CDR3 is TGCAGTGCTTTGGACGCAAAAGAGACCCAGTACTTC.

This clonotype was detected ten times or more. The chain couples TRBV10-2 to TRBJ2-1, with D maybe TRBD1 (5 bases). The germline V gene has CDR1 WSHSY and CDR2 SAAADI. The V end lost 3 bases, the J end lost 7 bases, and 7 bases lay between the germline ends. CDR3 size: 12 residues. The CDR3 spells CASSEGANEQFF. The CDR3 nucleotides read TGCGCCAGCAGTGAAGGGGCGAATGAGCAGTTCTTC.

With regard to this clonotype: A much larger clone is a single base away; this may be a read error. The DNA of the CDR3 is TGTGCCACCAGCCTTCGGACAGGGTCAGGGGCTGAAGCTTCCTTT. This translates into CATSLRTGSGAEASF. This chain uses TRBV15 with TRBJ1-1, with 8 bases lining up with TRBD1. CDR1 is LNHNV and CDR2 is YYDKDF in the germline V gene (reference sequence). This CDR3 spans 15 amino acids.

This clonotype was recorded many times. The J gene is TRBJ2-7, the V gene TRBV7-2, with D possibly matching TRBD1 (5 bases). This CDR3 comprises 12 residues. Germline loops: CDR1 SGHTA, CDR2 FQGNSA. Trimming removed 5 bases at V and 5 bases at J, with 10 bases between. The CDR3 bases are TGTGCCAGCAGCGACAGCGCAAACGAGCAGTACTTC. Residues: CASSDSANEQYF.

V is TRBV12-3 or TRBV12-4 and J is TRBJ2-1; possibly TRBD1 or TRBD2 for D (5 bases each). Trimming took 3 bases from V and 0 from J, leaving 9 bases between them. This CDR3 region has 15 residues. The CDR3 loop reads CASSFLGGSYNEQFF. As DNA, the CDR3 is TGTGCCAGCAGTTTTCTTGGGGGCTCCTACAATGAGCAGTTCTTC.

A few counts support this clonotype. The chain combines TRBV4-1 with TRBJ2-1; 10 bases are a match to TRBD1. CDR1 and CDR2 (germline): MGHRA, YSYEKL. Trimming removed 6 bases from V and 4 bases from J; junction bases left unmatched: 6. This CDR3 has 15 residues. The CDR3 DNA reads as TGCGCCAGCAGTTACCCGGGACAGGGGTACAATGAGCAGTTCTTC. Encoded protein: CASSYPGQGYNEQFF.

Details on this clonotype: A much larger clone differs by one base, so this may be a read error. This sequence joins TRBV24-1 and TRBJ2-3; D is uncertain. CDR3 length equals 14 residues. Germline V gives CDR1 KGHDR, CDR2 SFDVKD. V was pared by 2 bases and J by 5 bases, with 10 bases between. The CDR3 spells CATSDSPLGDTQYF. DNA of the CDR3: TGTGCCACCAGTGATTCCCCGTTGGGAGATACGCAGTATTTT.

This clonotype was recorded at least ten times. The CDR3 sequence: CASSSGRSLEPDTQYF. The CDR3 coding sequence is TGTGCCAGCTCCTCTGGCAGGTCGTTGGAGCCAGATACGCAGTATTTT. The chain links TRBV18 to TRBJ2-3; the D is unclear. The CDR3 is 16 amino acids. Germline V lookup: CDR1 KGHSH, CDR2 LQKENI. V was trimmed by 6 bases and J by 4 bases, leaving 20 bases between them.